This T cell receptor beta chain emerged from a study of OX40 agonist ivuxolimab in advanced cancers. Study-level background: An agonistic human IgG2 monoclonal antibody against OX40 (CD134) was given. The dose-escalation cohort was roughly 84% male, with a mean age of around 60 years, ranging roughly 23 to 85. Eligibility admitted prior anti-PD-1, anti-PD-L1 or anti-CTLA-4 therapy; roughly 37% had some.

Some clones are missing from TCRdb's copy, which holds only in-frame ones; the method was immunoSEQ multiplex PCR. This sample yields roughly 25,000 clones, of which approximately 90% are seen a single time; 15% to 20% belongs to the top ten. Germline V lookup: CDR1 SNHLY, CDR2 FYNNEI. The CDR3 length is 16 residues. Trimming took 2 bases from V and 2 from J, leaving 12 bases between them. Regarding the study as a whole: Dose levels from 0.1 to 3.0 mg/kg saw CD4+ and CD8+ blood T cells expand clonally by week 6.

A note on this clone: Its antigen is undetermined.

The sequence was collected from an adult with an advanced solid tumor such as melanoma, head and neck, liver or kidney cancer. The sequences come from CD4+ or CD8+ T cells sorted from blood, collected in a trial of the OX40 agonist ivuxolimab. The chain uses TRBV2 and TRBJ2-2; D remains unclear. The DNA for the CDR3 is TGTGCCAGCAGTGAATTCTGGGGTTCTAACACCGGGGAGCTGTTTTTT. It encodes CASSEFWGSNTGELFF. The entire variable domain, with the rest obtained from reference TRBV2 and TRBJ2-2, is as follows: EPEVTQTPSHQVTQMGQEVILRCVPISNHLYFYWYRQILGQKVEFLVSFYNNEISEKSEIFDDQFSVERPDGSNFTLKIRSTKLEDSAMYFCASSEFWGSNTGELFFGEGSRLTVL.